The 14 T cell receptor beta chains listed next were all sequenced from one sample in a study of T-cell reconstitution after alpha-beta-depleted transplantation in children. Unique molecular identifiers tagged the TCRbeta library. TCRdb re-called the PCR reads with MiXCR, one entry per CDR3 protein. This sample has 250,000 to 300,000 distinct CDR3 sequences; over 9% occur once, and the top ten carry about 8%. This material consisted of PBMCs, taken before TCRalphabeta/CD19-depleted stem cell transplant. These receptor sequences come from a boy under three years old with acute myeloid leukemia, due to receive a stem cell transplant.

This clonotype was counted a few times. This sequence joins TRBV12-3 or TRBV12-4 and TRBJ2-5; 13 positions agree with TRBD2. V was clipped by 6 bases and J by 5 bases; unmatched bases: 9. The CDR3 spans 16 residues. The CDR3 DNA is TGTGCCAGCAGACCAACTAGCGGGAGGGCCAGGGAGACCCAGTACTTC. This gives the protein CASRPTSGRARETQYF.

This CDR3 is CASSENPGLLEHF. As DNA, the CDR3 is TGTGCCAGCAGCGAAAACCCGGGACTTTTAGAACATTTT. V is TRBV4-2 and J is TRBJ1-5; tentatively, D is TRBD1 (5 bases). V was shortened by 5 bases and J by 16 bases, with 21 bases between the two germline ends. The CDR3 sequence is 13 residues long. In germline, CDR1 is LGHNA, CDR2 YNFKEQ.

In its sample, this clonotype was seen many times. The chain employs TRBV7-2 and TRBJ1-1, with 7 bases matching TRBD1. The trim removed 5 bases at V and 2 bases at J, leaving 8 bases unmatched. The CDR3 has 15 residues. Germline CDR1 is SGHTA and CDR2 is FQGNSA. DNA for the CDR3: TGTGCCAGCAGCCCGGATGGGACAGTCAACACTGAAGCTTTCTTT. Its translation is CASSPDGTVNTEAFF.

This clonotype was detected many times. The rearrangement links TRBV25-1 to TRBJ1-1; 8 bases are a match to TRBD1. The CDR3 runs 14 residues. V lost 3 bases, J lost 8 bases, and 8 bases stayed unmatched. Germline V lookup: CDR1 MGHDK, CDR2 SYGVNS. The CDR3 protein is CASSDTGGLTEAFF. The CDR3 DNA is TGTGCCAGCAGTGATACAGGGGGACTAACGGAAGCTTTCTTT.

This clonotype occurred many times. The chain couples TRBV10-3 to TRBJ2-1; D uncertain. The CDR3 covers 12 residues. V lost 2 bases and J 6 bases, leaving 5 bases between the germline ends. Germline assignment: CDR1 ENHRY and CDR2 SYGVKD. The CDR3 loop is CAISEPPNEQFF. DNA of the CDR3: TGTGCCATCAGTGAGCCCCCCAATGAGCAGTTCTTC.

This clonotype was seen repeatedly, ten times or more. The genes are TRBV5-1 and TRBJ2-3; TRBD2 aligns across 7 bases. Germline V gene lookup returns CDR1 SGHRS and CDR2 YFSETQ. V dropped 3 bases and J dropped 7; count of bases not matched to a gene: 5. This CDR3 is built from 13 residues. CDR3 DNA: TGCGCCAGCAGCTGGGGGGGGGAAAATACGCAGTATTTT. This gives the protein CASSWGGENTQYF.

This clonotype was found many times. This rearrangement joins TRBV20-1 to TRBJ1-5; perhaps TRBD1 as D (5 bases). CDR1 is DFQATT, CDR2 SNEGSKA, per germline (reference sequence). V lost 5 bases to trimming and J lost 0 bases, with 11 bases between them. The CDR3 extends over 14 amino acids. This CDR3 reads CSALGPLSNQPQHF. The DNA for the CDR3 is TGCAGTGCTCTGGGACCTCTTAGCAATCAGCCCCAGCATTTT.

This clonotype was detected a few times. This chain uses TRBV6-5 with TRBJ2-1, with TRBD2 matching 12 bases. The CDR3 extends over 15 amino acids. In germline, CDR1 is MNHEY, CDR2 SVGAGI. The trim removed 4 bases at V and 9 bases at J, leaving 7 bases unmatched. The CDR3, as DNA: TGTGCCAGCAGTTCTCCCGGACTAGCGGGATTTGAGCAGTTCTTC. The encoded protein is CASSSPGLAGFEQFF.

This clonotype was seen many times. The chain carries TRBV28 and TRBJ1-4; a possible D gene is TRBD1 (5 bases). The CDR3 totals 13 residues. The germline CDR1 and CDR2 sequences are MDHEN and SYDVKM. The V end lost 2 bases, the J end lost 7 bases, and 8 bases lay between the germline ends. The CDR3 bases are TGTGCCAGCAGTTTAATCGGGACTGAAAAACTGTTTTTT. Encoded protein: CASSLIGTEKLFF.

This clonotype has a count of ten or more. CDR3: CASSLYPTGHAKETQYF. As DNA, the CDR3 is TGTGCCAGCAGCTTATACCCCACGGGACACGCTAAAGAGACCCAGTACTTC. The rearrangement joins TRBV11-2 to TRBJ2-5; weak D call: TRBD1 (6 bases). The CDR3 is 17 residues long. Trimming pared 2 bases from V and 3 bases from J, leaving 19 bases between. From germline, CDR1 is SGHAT and CDR2 FQNNGV. The complete variable domain, with remaining parts taken from reference TRBV11-2 and TRBJ2-5, reads EAGVAQSPRYKIIEKRQSVAFWCNPISGHATLYWYQQILGQGPKLLIQFQNNGVVDDSQLPKDRFSAERLKGVDSTLKIQPAKLEDSAVYLCASSLYPTGHAKETQYFGPGTRLLVL.

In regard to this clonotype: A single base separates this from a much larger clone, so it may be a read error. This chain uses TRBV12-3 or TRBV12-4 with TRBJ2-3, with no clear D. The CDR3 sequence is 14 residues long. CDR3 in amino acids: CACSLWDKTDTQYF. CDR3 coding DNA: TGTGCCTGCAGTTTATGGGATAAAACAGATACGCAGTATTTT.

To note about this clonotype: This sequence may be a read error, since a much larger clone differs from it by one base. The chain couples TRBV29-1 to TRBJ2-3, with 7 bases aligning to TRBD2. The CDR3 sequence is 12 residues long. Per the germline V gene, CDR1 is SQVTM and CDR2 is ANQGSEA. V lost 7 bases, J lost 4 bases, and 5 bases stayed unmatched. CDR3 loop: CSGKRGADTQYF. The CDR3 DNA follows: TGCAGCGGGAAGCGGGGCGCAGATACGCAGTATTTT.

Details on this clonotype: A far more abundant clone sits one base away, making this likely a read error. The CDR3 coding sequence is TGTGCCAGCAGTTATGTAGATACGCAGTATTTT. Its protein is CASSYVDTQYF. This chain uses TRBV28 with TRBJ2-3, with no clear D. The germline V gene has CDR1 MDHEN and CDR2 SYDVKM. The length of the CDR3 is 11 residues. V shed 4 bases and J shed 5 bases, with 4 bases lying between them.

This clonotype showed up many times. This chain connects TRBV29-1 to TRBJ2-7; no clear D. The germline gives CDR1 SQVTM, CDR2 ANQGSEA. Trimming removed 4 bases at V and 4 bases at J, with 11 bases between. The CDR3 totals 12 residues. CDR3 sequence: CSVVGHQYEQYF. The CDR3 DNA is TGCAGCGTTGTAGGTCACCAATACGAGCAGTACTTC.